A single sample is the source of the 29 T cell receptor beta chains below, sequenced in a study of T cell repertoires in cytomegalovirus infection. TCRdb called the reads again in MiXCR, with one record for every CDR3 protein. The sample yields around 280,000 distinct CDR3 sequences, roughly an eighth seen once. Sample: PBMCs. The receptors here all came from a human donor in good health (CMV status not recorded). Some clones in this sample may be carry-over from other donors' samples.

The chain recombines TRBV28 with TRBJ2-2; possibly TRBD1 for D (6 bases). The CDR3 is 14 amino acids. The germline gives CDR1 MDHEN, CDR2 SYDVKM. V shed 2 bases and J shed 6 bases, with 10 bases lying between them. This CDR3 is CASSLRTGPGELFF. The CDR3 coding sequence is TGTGCCAGCAGTTTACGAACAGGGCCCGGGGAGCTGTTTTTT.

This clonotype was counted many times. The chain joins TRBV11-2 to TRBJ1-1, with D possibly matching TRBD1 (5 bases). The ends were cut back, 1 base at V and 6 bases at J, with 15 bases in the middle. Germline V gene sequence: CDR1 SGHAT, CDR2 FQNNGV. The CDR3 is 15 residues long. The CDR3 DNA reads TGTGCCAGCAGCTTAGGTGTAGGGGCTGGTGCTGAAGCTTTCTTT. It translates to CASSLGVGAGAEAFF.

There are many counts of this clonotype. The DNA for the CDR3 is TGTGCCAGCAGTCCTATCGGGGGGTACAACGAGCAGTACTTC. Translating it yields CASSPIGGYNEQYF. The chain uses TRBV6-1 and TRBJ2-7; 7 nucleotides align to TRBD2. Germline CDR1 and CDR2: MNHNS and SASEGT. The V and J ends lost 5 bases and 5 bases, in that order; junction bases with no gene match: 9. The CDR3 spans 14 residues.

This clonotype was found a few times. The chain is built from TRBV18 and TRBJ2-7, with D perhaps TRBD1 (6 bases). Trimming pared 1 base from V and 2 bases from J, leaving 12 bases between. This CDR3 has 15 amino acids. Germline lookup yields CDR1 KGHSH and CDR2 LQKENI. The CDR3 sequence: CASSPQDRGAYEQYF. CDR3 DNA: TGTGCCAGCTCACCACAGGACAGAGGGGCCTACGAGCAGTACTTC.

In its sample, this clonotype was seen a few times. This chain uses TRBV12-3 or TRBV12-4 with TRBJ2-2, with 7 bases that match TRBD2. The junction had 8 bases not matched to a gene; V was cut back by 6 bases and J by 1 base. This CDR3 spans 16 amino acids. CDR3 nucleotides: TGTGCCAGCAGGCCGCGCGGGGGATTGAACACCGGGGAGCTGTTTTTT. Translation gives CASRPRGGLNTGELFF.

Here the CDR3 DNA reads TGCAGTGCTAGAGACAGAGGACAGGCCTATGGCTACACCTTC. It specifies CSARDRGQAYGYTF. The chain is built from TRBV20-1 and TRBJ1-2; TRBD1 matches at 7 bases. V dropped 0 bases and J dropped 4; count of bases not matched to a gene: 5. The CDR3 is 14 amino acids. Germline V gives CDR1 DFQATT, CDR2 SNEGSKA (reference sequence).

This clonotype came up many times. The chain carries TRBV7-9 and TRBJ1-4; maybe TRBD1 (5 bases). With 3 bases removed from V and 3 bases from J, the gap between germline ends came to 17 bases. CDR1 and CDR2 (germline): SEHNR, FQNEAQ (reference sequence). The CDR3 is made up of 17 amino acids. The CDR3 DNA is TGTGCCAGCAGCTTTTGGGCAGGGCGCTCTCCTAATGAAAAACTGTTTTTT. Protein sequence: CASSFWAGRSPNEKLFF.

This clonotype came up a few times. The chain recombines TRBV6-5 with TRBJ1-6, with 8 bases that match TRBD1. Germline V gene sequence: CDR1 MNHEY, CDR2 SVGAGI. The ends lost 6 bases at V and 10 bases at J; junction bases unmatched: 8. CDR3 length equals 14 residues. The CDR3 loop is CASRRDRSRSPLHF. CDR3 nucleotide sequence: TGTGCCAGCAGACGGGACAGGTCAAGGTCACCCCTCCACTTT.

The table lists this clonotype with many counts. The CDR3 DNA sequence: TGTGCCAGCAGCCAAGACGTCTATAGCTCCTACAATGAGCAGTTCTTC. Amino acids: CASSQDVYSSYNEQFF. This chain connects TRBV4-2 to TRBJ2-1; D unresolved. The V end lost 0 bases, the J end lost 0 bases, and 9 bases lay between the germline ends. This CDR3 contains 16 residues. Germline V gives CDR1 LGHNA, CDR2 YNFKEQ.

This clonotype was seen at least ten times. This chain uses TRBV12-3 or TRBV12-4 with TRBJ2-1; maybe TRBD2 (6 bases). V was pared by 3 bases and J by 7 bases, with 13 bases between. The CDR3 covers 14 residues. The CDR3 DNA reads as TGTGCCAGCAGTTTTAGCGGATTGGGGAATGAGCAGTTCTTC. Amino acids: CASSFSGLGNEQFF.

This clonotype was counted at least ten times. V is TRBV10-3 and J is TRBJ2-7, with D unclear. Trimming shortened V by 6 bases and J by 5 bases, and 8 bases separated the two germline ends. The CDR3 contains 11 residues. Germline V gives CDR1 ENHRY, CDR2 SYGVKD. For the CDR3, the DNA is TGTGCCATCAGCCAGCTCAACGAGCAGTACTTC. Amino acids: CAISQLNEQYF.

This chain connects TRBV20-1 to TRBJ1-1; D may be TRBD1 (5 bases). Germline CDR1 and CDR2: DFQATT and SNEGSKA (reference sequence). V was shortened by 3 bases and J by 0 bases, with 11 bases between the two germline ends. The CDR3 sequence is 14 residues long. For the CDR3, the DNA is TGCAGTGCTAGTCTTCGCAGGGTGAACACTGAAGCTTTCTTT. This encodes CSASLRRVNTEAFF.

This clonotype was counted at least ten times. The rearrangement uses TRBV5-6 and TRBJ1-1; the D is unclear. V lost 0 bases and J lost 7, with 16 bases in between. The CDR3 extends over 15 amino acids. Per the germline V gene, CDR1 is SGHDT and CDR2 is YYEEEE. The CDR3 spells CASSLADDMRGEAFF. CDR3 coding DNA: TGTGCCAGCAGCTTGGCCGACGACATGCGAGGTGAAGCTTTCTTT.

This clonotype appeared many times. The genes are TRBV7-6 and TRBJ2-1, with 8 bases aligning to TRBD1. CDR3 size: 16 residues. J lost 5 bases, V lost 1 base, and 7 bases had no gene match. From germline, CDR1 is SGHVS and CDR2 FNYEAQ. The CDR3 spells CASSLGHRGFNNEQFF. CDR3 DNA sequence: TGTGCCAGCAGCTTAGGACACAGGGGGTTTAACAATGAGCAGTTCTTC.

This clonotype was seen a handful of times. The J gene is TRBJ1-4, the V gene TRBV20-1; maybe TRBD1 (6 bases). The CDR3 loop spans 14 amino acids. V lost 6 bases and J 7 bases, leaving 18 bases between the germline ends. The germline V gene has CDR1 DFQATT and CDR2 SNEGSKA (reference sequence). The CDR3 DNA follows: TGCAGTGCCAGGGGAGTGGGCCAGATTGAAAAACTGTTTTTT. Protein sequence: CSARGVGQIEKLFF.

This clonotype was seen many times. The rearrangement links TRBV7-2 to TRBJ1-1; TRBD1 is a possible D gene (6 bases). The CDR3 covers 14 residues. From germline, CDR1 is SGHTA and CDR2 FQGNSA. V gave up 4 bases and J gave up 2 bases, with 11 bases separating them. The CDR3 coding sequence is TGTGCCAGCAGCTCCGAGGGGGGAAACACTGAAGCTTTCTTT. Its protein is CASSSEGGNTEAFF.

This clonotype was recorded many times. In DNA, the CDR3 is TGTGCCAGCAGCCGGACCGGGACAGGGAACTTCTTC. Its protein product is CASSRTGTGNFF. This chain connects TRBV28 to TRBJ2-1, with 9 bases fitting TRBD1. With V trimmed by 6 bases and J by 16 bases, 10 bases remained unmatched. Per the germline V gene, CDR1 is MDHEN and CDR2 is SYDVKM. The CDR3 runs to 12 residues.

At least ten counts were recorded for this clonotype. The chain has TRBV2 and TRBJ1-3, with a weak D call TRBD1 (5 bases). Per germline, CDR1 SNHLY and CDR2 FYNNEI. V gave up 7 bases and J gave up 0 bases, with 10 bases separating them. This CDR3 is 14 amino acids long. The CDR3 DNA sequence: TGTGCCAGCACCCGACAGACCTCTGGAAACACCATATATTTT. Protein: CASTRQTSGNTIYF.

There are many counts of this clonotype. J is TRBJ2-3 and V is TRBV28, with 10 bases fitting TRBD2. Germline V gene data show CDR1 as MDHEN and CDR2 as SYDVKM. The CDR3 length is 14 residues. The J segment lost 4 bases and the V segment lost 2 bases, leaving 0 bases of the junction unmatched. Here the CDR3 DNA reads TGTGCCAGCAGTTTAGGGACTAGCGCAGATACGCAGTATTTT. Its protein is CASSLGTSADTQYF.

This clonotype occurred many times. The rearrangement links TRBV5-1 to TRBJ1-2; 7 bases are a match to TRBD1. V was pared by 3 bases and J by 4 bases, with 15 bases of the junction left unmatched. Germline CDR1 SGHRS, CDR2 YFSETQ. This CDR3 spans 17 amino acids. The CDR3 nucleotides read TGCGCCAGCAGCTCCTTGACAGGGACCCTACGCGGCTATGGCTACACCTTC. Translating gives CASSSLTGTLRGYGYTF.

This clonotype was detected only a few times. V gene TRBV28 combines with J gene TRBJ2-6; 8 nucleotides agree with TRBD1. Germline values: CDR1 MDHEN, CDR2 SYDVKM. The V and J ends lost 8 bases and 1 base, in that order; junction bases with no gene match: 7. The CDR3 contains 16 residues. The CDR3 DNA is TGTGCCAGCCAAGGGACAGGATCTTCTGGGGCCAACGTCCTGACTTTC. Encoded protein: CASQGTGSSGANVLTF.

The table lists this clonotype with a few counts. CDR3 protein: CSVVKADEKLFF. In DNA, the CDR3 is TGCAGCGTTGTTAAGGCAGACGAAAAACTGTTTTTT. V gene TRBV29-1 combines with J gene TRBJ1-4; no firm D call. The CDR3 has 12 residues. Germline V CDR1 and CDR2: SQVTM, ANQGSEA. V was pared by 4 bases and J by 8 bases, with 11 bases between.

This clonotype turned up a few times. The chain has TRBV7-3 and TRBJ2-1; D ambiguous. This CDR3 contains 15 residues. Germline V gives CDR1 SGHTA, CDR2 FQGTGA. V lost 2 bases to trimming and J lost 0 bases, with 8 bases between them. This chain's CDR3 is CASSLALGSYNEQFF. CDR3 bases: TGTGCCAGCAGCTTAGCACTGGGCTCCTACAATGAGCAGTTCTTC.

This clonotype has a count of ten or more. This chain uses TRBV7-2 with TRBJ2-7; 8 nucleotides line up with TRBD2. Trimming cost V 4 bases and J 4 bases; bases outside gene matches: 12. Germline CDR1 SGHTA, CDR2 FQGNSA. The CDR3 has 16 residues. The CDR3, as DNA: TGTGCCAGCAGCTCCAGAGCGGGCGGGGGGTCTTACGAGCAGTACTTC. Protein product: CASSSRAGGGSYEQYF.

This chain joins TRBV27 and TRBJ2-7; D uncertain. Trimming took 6 bases from V and 5 from J, leaving 14 bases between them. This CDR3 contains 13 residues. CDR1 and CDR2 from the germline V gene are MNHEY and SMNVEV (reference sequence). The CDR3 bases are TGTGCCAGCAGAACCGGTACCGAGAACGAGCAGTACTTC. Translation gives CASRTGTENEQYF.

This clonotype was counted at least ten times. The chain recombines TRBV7-2 with TRBJ1-6; no definite D call. The CDR3 length is 14 residues. The V gene lost 1 base and the J gene lost 1 base, with 2 bases spanning the gap. CDR1 and CDR2 from the germline V gene are SGHTA and FQGNSA. The DNA of the CDR3 is TGTGCCAGCAGCTTAGTGTCCTATAATTCACCCCTCCACTTT. It encodes CASSLVSYNSPLHF. The whole variable domain, remainder taken from reference TRBV7-2 and TRBJ1-6, is GAGVSQSPSNKVTEKGKDVELRCDPISGHTALYWYRQSLGQGLEFLIYFQGNSAPDKSGLPSDRFSAERTGGSVSTLTIQRTQQEDSAVYLCASSLVSYNSPLHFGNGTRLTVT.

This rearrangement joins TRBV11-2 to TRBJ2-7; TRBD2 matches 9 bases. J lost 7 bases, V lost 3 bases, and 4 bases had no gene match. CDR1 and CDR2 (germline): SGHAT, FQNNGV. The CDR3 has 13 amino acids. CDR3 region: CASSFSGGREQYF. CDR3 in DNA: TGTGCCAGCAGCTTTAGCGGGGGTCGGGAGCAGTACTTC.

The sample holds many counts of this clonotype. This chain connects TRBV7-2 to TRBJ2-1; D perhaps matches TRBD1 (6 bases). There are 15 residues in the CDR3. Germline V lookup: CDR1 SGHTA, CDR2 FQGNSA. V was clipped by 5 bases and J by 0 bases, with 11 bases between them. The CDR3 is CASSTGQSSYNEQFF. The CDR3 DNA is TGTGCCAGCAGCACAGGGCAGAGCTCCTACAATGAGCAGTTCTTC.

The rearrangement joins TRBV7-9 to TRBJ2-1, with TRBD1 identical over 12 bases. This CDR3 has 18 amino acids. With V trimmed by 4 bases and J by 9 bases, 16 bases remained unmatched. Germline-derived CDR1 and CDR2 are SEHNR and FQNEAQ (reference sequence). The CDR3 region has the DNA TGTGCCAGCAGCTCCCGAGGGACAGGGGGCTTAGAGATCGGTGAGCAGTTCTTC. This sequence encodes CASSSRGTGGLEIGEQFF.